The T cell receptor (beta chain) under discussion was sequenced for a study of OX40 agonist ivuxolimab in advanced cancers. About the study: Patients were dosed with the agonistic anti-OX40 (CD134) antibody ivuxolimab. Eligibility rules accepted prior anti-PD-1, anti-PD-L1 or anti-CTLA-4 therapy, and around 38% had some.

Findings and limits, study-wide: Individuals who were partial responders at 0.1-3.0 mg/kg had clonal expansion that ranked among the lowest. Mean expanded clone counts were higher in CD8+ than CD4+ T cells.

In regard to this clone: Its antigen is not known.

With 3 bases clipped from V and 1 base from J, the junction kept 4 bases outside the gene matches. The CDR3 consists of 15 residues. Per the germline V gene, CDR1 is SGDLS and CDR2 is YYNGEE. Libraries were prepared by immunoSEQ multiplex PCR; TCRdb keeps only in-frame clonotypes and omits some of them. Among 30,000 to 45,000 clones listed, approximately 79% were seen once. This clonotype was sampled from an adult with an advanced solid tumor such as melanoma, head and neck, liver or kidney cancer. The sample consisted of CD4+ or CD8+ T cells sorted from blood, taken in a trial of the OX40 agonist ivuxolimab. The V and J genes are TRBV9 and TRBJ1-1; 9 nucleotides line up with TRBD1. The CDR3: CASSAPDRGNTEAFF. The DNA for the CDR3 is TGTGCCAGCAGCGCTCCGGACAGGGGGAACACTGAAGCTTTCTTT. The variable domain in full, with the rest retrieved from reference TRBV9 and TRBJ1-1, is DSGVTQTPKHLITATGQRVTLRCSPRSGDLSVYWYQQSLDQGLQFLIQYYNGEERAKGNILERFSAQQFPDLHSELNLSSLELGDSALYFCASSAPDRGNTEAFFGQGTRLTVV.